There are many counts of the clone carrying this T cell receptor beta chain. Its target is unknown. V lost 0 bases to trimming and J lost 0 bases, with 12 bases between them. There are 18 residues in the CDR3. CDR1 MGHRA and CDR2 YSYEKL come from the germline V gene. Preceding any ophthalmopathy symptoms, the blood sample dates from first hyperthyroidism diagnosis. PBMCs were obtained from 9.5 to 10 ml fresh peripheral blood. This specimen comes from a study of T cells in Graves' hyperthyroidism and ophthalmopathy. Study-level results: Ophthalmopathy was told apart from stable hyperthyroidism by a 13 V-J model.

Amplification targeted TCR beta CDR3 regions from RNA transcripts. The study used the HTBI primer set for a first-round RT-PCR of the TCR CDR3. TCRdb re-derived calls from the multiplex PCR reads in MiXCR, one entry per CDR3 protein. Of roughly 250,000 distinct CDR3 sequences in the sample, 14% to 15% were seen once. V usage is TRBV4-1 and J usage is TRBJ2-6; tentatively, D is TRBD2 (7 bases). This sequence was found in a middle-aged woman with Graves' hyperthyroidism that later progressed to Graves' ophthalmopathy. The material sequenced was blood. The CDR3 loop is CASSQDGGLGSGANVLTF. The CDR3 DNA reads as TGCGCCAGCAGCCAAGACGGGGGGCTGGGCTCTGGGGCCAACGTCCTGACTTTC.